The present TCR beta chain was sequenced within a study of cytomegalovirus exposure and HLA in healthy donors. Study results and limitations: It was reported that the classifier diagnosed cytomegalovirus status with high specificity and sensitivity in both the original and validation cohorts.

CDR1 is LGHNA and CDR2 is YSLEER in the germline V gene. J lost 3 bases, V lost 0 bases, and 4 bases had no gene match. CDR3 length: 16 residues. This clone was observed a handful of times. Its cognate antigen is unknown. Primers included in the PCR were 60 Vbeta and 13 Jbeta primers. Generated by immunoSEQ multiplex PCR, the TCRdb table keeps only in-frame clones and is missing some. Counted here are tens of thousands of clones, around two thirds occurring once; the ten biggest clones make up about 10%. Sequenced: PBMCs. This chain links TRBV4-3 with TRBJ2-1; 8 nucleotides agree with TRBD2. The clonotype was recovered from a woman between 45 and 65 years old in good health and CMV-seropositive. The CDR3 is CASSQDWAGGYNEQFF. The CDR3 nucleotides read TGCGCCAGCAGCCAAGATTGGGCGGGAGGCTACAATGAGCAGTTCTTC.